Listed here are 5 T cell receptor beta chains from one sample, sequenced in a study of OX40 agonist ivuxolimab in advanced cancers. The method was immunoSEQ multiplex PCR; TCRdb's version includes in-frame clones alone and lacks a portion of them. In the table there are around 64,000 clones, about four fifths of which are singletons. The sequenced sample was CD4+ or CD8+ T cells sorted from blood, obtained in a trial of the OX40 agonist ivuxolimab. The receptors were gathered from an adult with an advanced solid tumor such as melanoma, head and neck, liver or kidney cancer.

This clone was counted only a few times. V is TRBV7-2 and J is TRBJ1-5, with no clear D. This CDR3 has 12 amino acids. V lost 0 bases and J 9 bases, leaving 6 bases between the germline ends. Per the germline V gene, CDR1 is SGHTA and CDR2 is FQGNSA. The CDR3 nucleotides are TGTGCCAGCAGCTTAGCGGGCTGGCCCCAGCATTTT. This translates into CASSLAGWPQHF.

This sequence joins TRBV30 and TRBJ1-2; a possible D gene is TRBD1 (5 bases). Germline CDR1 and CDR2: GTSNPN and SVGIG (reference sequence). V lost 0 bases, J lost 4 bases, and 12 bases lay in between. The CDR3 has 14 amino acids. This CDR3 reads CAWSVHLGGYGYTF. The CDR3 DNA reads as TGTGCCTGGAGTGTACATCTCGGGGGCTATGGCTACACCTTC.

The rearrangement uses TRBV30 and TRBJ2-2; D gene uncertain. The length of the CDR3 is 14 residues. Germline CDR1 and CDR2: GTSNPN and SVGIG (reference sequence). V gave up 4 bases and J gave up 6 bases, with 15 bases separating them. This CDR3 is CAWNTLGPPGELFF. The CDR3 region has the DNA TGTGCCTGGAACACCCTCGGGCCCCCCGGGGAGCTGTTTTTT.

This chain joins TRBV15 and TRBJ1-5; D is undetermined. The CDR3 has 16 residues. Germline V gene lookup returns CDR1 LNHNV and CDR2 YYDKDF (reference sequence). The ends were cut back, 0 bases at V and 2 bases at J, with 11 bases in the middle. DNA of the CDR3: TGTGCCACCAGCAGAGATTTAGGGTTTCGCAATCAGCCCCAGCATTTT. Protein: CATSRDLGFRNQPQHF. Together with reference TRBV15 and TRBJ1-5, the CDR3 gives the full variable domain: DAMVIQNPRYQVTQFGKPVTLSCSQTLNHNVMYWYQQKSSQAPKLLFHYYDKDFNNEADTPDNFQSRRPNTSFCFLDIRSPGLGDTAMYLCATSRDLGFRNQPQHFGDGTRLSIL.

The V call is TRBV6-1, the J call TRBJ2-1; 8 bases are shared with TRBD1. Germline-derived CDR1 and CDR2 are MNHNS and SASEGT. The CDR3 has 15 amino acids. J was trimmed by 7 bases and V by 3 bases; bases with no gene match: 8. The CDR3 region is CASSDPGQAKNEQFF. CDR3 nucleotide sequence: TGTGCCAGCAGTGATCCGGGACAGGCTAAGAATGAGCAGTTCTTC.